A single sample is the source of the 28 T cell receptor beta chains below, sequenced in a study of blood T cell repertoires in COVID-19 (TCRdb year 2020). Library creation used the immunoSEQ multiplex PCR assay. Not all clones reach the TCRdb copy of this immuneACCESS table, which keeps in-frame sequences only. Checked studies attribute under half of the gap to unresolved V genes and leave the rest unexplained. The sample contains more than 200,000 clones, roughly 80% of them found a single time. The ten largest clones take up about 2.5% of the sample. The sample taken for sequencing was peripheral blood. The receptors were sampled from a woman between 40 and 50 years old with active or convalescent COVID-19.

The chain couples TRBV11-3 to TRBJ1-1; D is unresolved. The CDR3 is made up of 11 amino acids. Trimming removed 4 bases from V and 12 bases from J, with 12 bases in between. The germline CDR1 and CDR2 sequences are SGHNT and YENEEA. The CDR3 DNA reads TGTGCCAGCAGCTCGGGAAGGGTCTCTTTCTTT. Translated, it gives CASSSGRVSFF.

The V and J genes are TRBV7-3 and TRBJ2-3; 9 bases fit TRBD2. The V gene's germline CDR1 is SGHTA and CDR2 FQGTGA. Losses at the gene ends were 1 base for V and 4 bases for J; bases not matched to a gene: 12. This CDR3 region has 18 residues. CDR3 DNA sequence: TGTGCCAGCAGCTTAATCCTAGGGATCGCGGGGGGGCCAGATACGCAGTATTTT. Translated, it gives CASSLILGIAGGPDTQYF.

The chain uses TRBV4-3 and TRBJ2-2; TRBD2 is a possible D gene (5 bases). V was trimmed by 4 bases and J by 10 bases, leaving 16 bases between them. This CDR3 has 14 amino acids. CDR1 LGHNA and CDR2 YSLEER come from the germline V gene. The CDR3 DNA reads as TGCGCCAGCAGCCCTATGGACTGGACCAAGGAGCTGTTTTTT. Translating it yields CASSPMDWTKELFF.

The chain joins TRBV7-2 to TRBJ2-7, with TRBD1 as a possible D gene (6 bases). Trimming stripped 0 bases from V and 2 bases from J, with 17 bases between. Germline V CDR1 and CDR2: SGHTA, FQGNSA. The CDR3 extends over 17 amino acids. The CDR3 sequence: CASSLARTGTRAYEQYF. The DNA for the CDR3 is TGTGCCAGCAGCTTAGCGCGGACCGGGACACGGGCCTACGAGCAGTACTTC. Using reference TRBV7-2 and TRBJ2-7 for the parts outside the CDR3, the full variable domain is GAGVSQSPSNKVTEKGKDVELRCDPISGHTALYWYRQSLGQGLEFLIYFQGNSAPDKSGLPSDRFSAERTGGSVSTLTIQRTQQEDSAVYLCASSLARTGTRAYEQYFGPGTRLTVT.

The chain combines TRBV27 with TRBJ2-5; the match to TRBD2 covers 8 bases. V shed 6 bases and J 5 bases; nucleotides not matched to a gene: 17. This CDR3 has 17 residues. Germline CDR1 reads MNHEY; CDR2 reads SMNVEV (reference sequence). As DNA, the CDR3 is TGTGCCAGCAGCTGGAACTACGGGGGGGGCGAGTGGGAGACCCAGTACTTC. Translating it yields CASSWNYGGGEWETQYF.

The chain links TRBV4-1 to TRBJ1-6; TRBD1 matches 7 bases. Germline V lookup: CDR1 MGHRA, CDR2 YSYEKL. V trimming: 3 bases; J trimming: 5 bases; junction bases outside the gene matches: 13. CDR3 length equals 18 residues. Here the CDR3 reads CASSQYPTGEPNNSPLHF. Here the CDR3 DNA reads TGCGCCAGCAGCCAGTACCCTACAGGGGAACCAAATAATTCACCCCTCCACTTT.

The V and J genes are TRBV10-3 and TRBJ2-1, with TRBD2 matching 12 bases. CDR3 size: 15 residues. Germline CDR1 is ENHRY and CDR2 is SYGVKD. The J segment lost 5 bases and the V segment lost 2 bases, leaving 1 base of the junction unmatched. CDR3 residues: CAISERTSGNNEQFF. CDR3 coding DNA: TGTGCCATCAGTGAGAGGACTAGCGGGAACAATGAGCAGTTCTTC.

In this sample, this clone turned up once. This chain uses TRBV7-3 with TRBJ2-3; no definite D call. Germline values: CDR1 SGHTA, CDR2 FQGTGA. CDR3 size: 12 residues. Trimming left V 5 bases short and J 0 bases short, with 3 bases between. The CDR3 nucleotides are TGTGCCAGCAGCCAAAGCACAGATACGCAGTATTTT. This gives the protein CASSQSTDTQYF.

In its sample, this clone was seen many times. The chain recombines TRBV3-1 (or the pseudogene TRBV3-2) with TRBJ2-7; possible D gene TRBD2, 6 bases. Per germline, CDR1 LGHDT and CDR2 YNNKEL (reference sequence). V was clipped by 0 bases and J by 3 bases, with 9 bases between them. The CDR3 is 14 residues long. The CDR3 sequence is CASSQEGRYYEQYF. As DNA, the CDR3 is TGTGCCAGCAGCCAAGAGGGGAGGTACTACGAGCAGTACTTC.

The chain has TRBV6-2 or TRBV6-3 and TRBJ2-5; 12 nucleotides match TRBD2. In germline, CDR1 is MNHEY, CDR2 SVGEGT. J gave up 0 bases and V 5 bases, and 4 bases lay outside the gene matches. This CDR3 has 16 amino acids. CDR3 protein: CASSLGTSGYQETQYF. DNA of the CDR3: TGTGCCAGCAGTCTCGGGACTAGCGGGTACCAAGAGACCCAGTACTTC.

J is TRBJ1-3 and V is TRBV19, with D possibly TRBD1 on 6 matching bases. V was trimmed by 5 bases and J by 2 bases, leaving 13 bases between them. The CDR3 runs to 15 residues. In germline, CDR1 is LNHDA, CDR2 SQIVND (reference sequence). CDR3 sequence (DNA): TGTGCCAGTAGTGCATACAGGGACGCTGGAAACACCATATATTTT. Translated: CASSAYRDAGNTIYF.

This chain connects TRBV4-2 to TRBJ2-3, with 9 bases aligning to TRBD2. Germline assignment: CDR1 LGHNA and CDR2 YNFKEQ. The CDR3 loop spans 15 amino acids. V trimming: 1 base; J trimming: 5 bases; junction bases outside the gene matches: 4. This CDR3 is CASSQVRGGVDTQYF. DNA for the CDR3: TGTGCCAGCAGCCAAGTGCGGGGGGGAGTAGATACGCAGTATTTT.

This chain uses TRBV27 with TRBJ2-3; D may be TRBD2 (6 bases). The V gene lost 5 bases and the J gene lost 2 bases, with 14 bases spanning the gap. Germline-derived CDR1 and CDR2 are MNHEY and SMNVEV (reference sequence). The CDR3 has 15 residues. The CDR3 protein is CASSRGASHTDTQYF. CDR3 DNA sequence: TGTGCCAGCAGTCGCGGGGCATCTCACACAGATACGCAGTATTTT.

The V and J genes are TRBV2 and TRBJ1-2, with a possible D match to TRBD1 (5 bases). CDR1 and CDR2 (germline): SNHLY, FYNNEI. The length of the CDR3 is 14 residues. V shed 6 bases and J shed 8 bases, with 19 bases lying between them. In DNA, the CDR3 is TGTGCCAGCAGCCCTCGGACGGGGGTGAGGGGCTACACCTTC. It encodes CASSPRTGVRGYTF.

The chain carries TRBV28 and TRBJ2-7; no firm D call. Trimming shortened V by 7 bases and J by 6 bases, and 10 bases separated the two germline ends. Germline CDR1 and CDR2: MDHEN and SYDVKM. The CDR3 contains 11 residues. The CDR3 bases are TGTGCCAGCATCTCCACCGGCGAGCAGTACTTC. Translation gives CASISTGEQYF.

V and J are TRBV7-2 and TRBJ1-2; a possible D gene is TRBD1 (6 bases). CDR1 and CDR2 from the germline V gene are SGHTA and FQGNSA. Trimming removed 5 bases at V and 7 bases at J, with 14 bases between. The CDR3 contains 13 residues. The CDR3 is CASSPDSSVGYTF. The CDR3 DNA reads as TGTGCCAGCAGCCCGGACAGTTCCGTTGGCTACACCTTC.

The chain combines TRBV12-3 or TRBV12-4 with TRBJ2-7, with TRBD1 matching 8 bases. V lost 5 bases and J lost 7; bases outside the gene matches: 4. The CDR3 runs 12 residues. The CDR3 protein is CASSQGAFEQYF. CDR3 coding DNA: TGTGCCAGCAGTCAGGGGGCCTTTGAGCAGTACTTC.

The chain combines TRBV6-5 with TRBJ1-5; D is possibly TRBD1 (6 bases). V lost 9 bases, J lost 3 bases, and 18 bases lay in between. This CDR3 spans 15 amino acids. Germline values: CDR1 MNHEY, CDR2 SVGAGI. CDR3 DNA sequence: TGTGCCAGTCGGGGGGCCCGCAATCTCAATCAGCCCCAGCATTTT. This codes for CASRGARNLNQPQHF.

J is TRBJ2-4 and V is TRBV11-3, with TRBD2 identical over 9 bases. The J segment lost 4 bases and the V segment lost 3 bases, leaving 7 bases of the junction unmatched. Germline-derived CDR1 and CDR2 are SGHNT and YENEEA. The CDR3 runs 16 residues. The CDR3 region has the DNA TGTGCCAGCAGCTTGAGTGCGGGAGGGGCAAAAAACATTCAGTACTTC. This translates into CASSLSAGGAKNIQYF.

The chain carries TRBV6-5 and TRBJ1-2; maybe TRBD1 (5 bases). The V gene's germline CDR1 is MNHEY and CDR2 SVGAGI. The CDR3 is 15 amino acids. V lost 2 bases, J lost 4 bases, and 14 bases lay in between. CDR3 sequence: CASSYQIGVSYGYTF. The CDR3 region has the DNA TGTGCCAGCAGTTACCAAATAGGGGTTTCCTATGGCTACACCTTC.

The gene calls are TRBV5-1 and TRBJ1-6; weak D call: TRBD1 (6 bases). Per the germline V gene, CDR1 is SGHRS and CDR2 is YFSETQ. The CDR3 has 14 amino acids. The V end lost 3 bases, the J end lost 7 bases, and 11 bases lay between the germline ends. The DNA of the CDR3 is TGCGCCAGCAGCTCCGGGACACACAATTCACCCCTCCACTTT. Translating gives CASSSGTHNSPLHF.

The rearrangement links TRBV2 to TRBJ2-3; the match to TRBD2 covers 7 bases. Germline CDR1 reads SNHLY; CDR2 reads FYNNEI. The length of the CDR3 is 12 residues. The junction had 7 bases not matched to a gene; V was cut back by 6 bases and J by 10 bases. CDR3 region: CASRFGLEAQYF. CDR3 bases: TGTGCCAGCAGGTTCGGACTAGAGGCGCAGTATTTT.

The rearrangement uses TRBV23-1 and TRBJ2-7; D possibly corresponds to TRBD1 (6 bases). TRBV23-1 qualifies as an ORF whose function is uncertain. The CDR3 has 12 residues. Trimming left V 2 bases short and J 5 bases short, with 7 bases between. The CDR3 sequence: CASSQRTDEQYF. The CDR3 nucleotides are TGCGCCAGCAGTCAAAGGACAGACGAGCAGTACTTC.

V usage is TRBV7-6 and J usage is TRBJ1-6; TRBD1 is a possible D gene (6 bases). Germline CDR1 and CDR2: SGHVS and FNYEAQ. The V and J ends lost 5 bases and 5 bases respectively, with 16 bases between them. This CDR3 is built from 16 residues. CDR3 protein: CASSAQGNWDNSPLHF. CDR3 DNA: TGTGCCAGCAGCGCACAGGGAAATTGGGATAATTCACCCCTCCACTTT.

The rearrangement uses TRBV19 and TRBJ2-1, with 9 bases matching TRBD2. The CDR3 contains 16 residues. V shed 3 bases and J 1 base; nucleotides not matched to a gene: 4. Germline CDR1 and CDR2: LNHDA and SQIVND (reference sequence). The CDR3 nucleotides are TGTGCCAGTAGTATTTTGCGGGGGGGGTCCTACAATGAGCAGTTCTTC. It encodes CASSILRGGSYNEQFF.

This clone came up a few times. The rearrangement joins TRBV6-2 or TRBV6-3 to TRBJ2-7, with 8 bases matching TRBD1. The CDR3 extends over 15 amino acids. CDR1 and CDR2 (germline): MNHEY, SVGEGT. J was trimmed by 5 bases and V by 2 bases; bases with no gene match: 8. This chain's CDR3 is CASSYNGQGVHEQYF. The CDR3 DNA sequence: TGTGCCAGCAGTTACAATGGACAGGGTGTACACGAGCAGTACTTC.

The chain links TRBV4-1 to TRBJ1-6, with D tentatively TRBD1 (5 bases). The ends were cut back, 3 bases at V and 8 bases at J, with 17 bases in the middle. This CDR3 contains 16 residues. Germline CDR1 MGHRA, CDR2 YSYEKL. CDR3 amino acids: CASSQEGLRNDSPLHF. The CDR3, as DNA: TGCGCCAGCAGCCAGGAGGGACTGCGGAACGATTCACCCCTCCACTTT.

The chain carries TRBV2 and TRBJ2-5; 9 bases line up with TRBD2. V shed 9 bases and J 9 bases; nucleotides not matched to a gene: 8. This CDR3 spans 12 amino acids. CDR1 SNHLY and CDR2 FYNNEI come from the germline V gene. For the CDR3, the DNA is TGTGCCAGAAGGGAGGGCGGGAGGGCCCAGTACTTC. Its translation: CARREGGRAQYF.